Listed here is a single T cell receptor (beta chain). This clonotype was seen a handful of times. It has no known antigen specificity. No per-base quality is available; no much larger clone lies one base away. The CDR3 numbers 17 residues from cysteine through phenylalanine. Of the read, only the CDR3 DNA is kept; its 51 bases are in frame from base 1. The junction shows trimming of 5 bases on V and 8 bases on J, plus 25 bases between the germline ends. The germline V gene encodes CDR1 SGHTA and CDR2 FQGNSA. The data belong to a study of T-cell reconstitution after alpha-beta-depleted transplantation in children listed by TCRdb under 2016. Study-level background: The study quantitatively tracked T-cell immune reconstitution after TCRalphabeta/CD19-depleted allogeneic hematopoietic cell transplantation in children using TCR repertoire profiling.

Points the paper makes about the study in general: The apparently early alphabetaT-cell count recovery about two months after transplant was reportedly dependent on only several hundred rapidly expanded clones derived from non-depleted graft cells. In some patients, the high TCRbeta diversity seen at day 60 was put down to recipient T cells and intrathymic progenitors that had survived conditioning. The frequencies of hyperexpanded clones fell over the following months, and after one year, T-cell counts and TCRbeta diversity were mostly attributed to newly produced T cells.

The sample's treatment or condition label, decoded: allogeneic hematopoietic cell transplantation with graft depleted of TCRalphabeta T cells and CD19 B cells. The children who served as transplant recipients had been given grafts of TCRalphabeta/CD19-depleted allogeneic hematopoietic cells. Libraries were prepared through PCR. TCRdb lists the instrument as Illumina HiSeq 2500. To normalize quantification of the TCRbeta repertoire, the TCR libraries were built with molecular barcoding that relied on unique molecular identifiers. Using fastp at Q25 and MiXCR, TCRdb reprocessed the public reads and kept productive beta chains. A single entry per CDR3 protein holds the most common genes and DNA from its merged rows. The sample includes about 140,000 distinct CDR3 sequences, with about 8.8% observed a single time. The ten top clones hold 15% to 20% of the sample.

Specimen: PBMCs, mostly from graft donor cells, collected 180 days after TCRalphabeta/CD19-depleted stem cell transplant. The chain links TRBV7-2 with TRBJ2-1; the best D guess is TRBD2, with 6 bases matching. The TCR sequence derives from a female patient aged 2 to 10 who had a stem cell transplant for congenital amegakaryocytic thrombocytopenia, so the T cells may come from the graft donor. The CDR3 sequence is CASSQSRGKAWMDEQFF. The DNA sequence is as follows: TGTGCCAGCAGCCAGAGTCGGGGGAAAGCCTGGATGGATGAGCAGTTCTTC.